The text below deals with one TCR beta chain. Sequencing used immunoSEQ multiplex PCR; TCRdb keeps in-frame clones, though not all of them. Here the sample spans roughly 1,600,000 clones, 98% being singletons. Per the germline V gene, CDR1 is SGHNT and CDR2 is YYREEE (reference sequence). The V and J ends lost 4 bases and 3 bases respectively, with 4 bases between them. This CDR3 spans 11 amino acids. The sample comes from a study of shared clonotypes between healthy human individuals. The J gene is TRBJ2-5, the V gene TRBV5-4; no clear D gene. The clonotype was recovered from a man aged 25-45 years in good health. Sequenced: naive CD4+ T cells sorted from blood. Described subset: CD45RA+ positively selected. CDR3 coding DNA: TGTGCCAGCAGCGGAAAAGAGACCCAGTACTTC. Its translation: CASSGKETQYF.